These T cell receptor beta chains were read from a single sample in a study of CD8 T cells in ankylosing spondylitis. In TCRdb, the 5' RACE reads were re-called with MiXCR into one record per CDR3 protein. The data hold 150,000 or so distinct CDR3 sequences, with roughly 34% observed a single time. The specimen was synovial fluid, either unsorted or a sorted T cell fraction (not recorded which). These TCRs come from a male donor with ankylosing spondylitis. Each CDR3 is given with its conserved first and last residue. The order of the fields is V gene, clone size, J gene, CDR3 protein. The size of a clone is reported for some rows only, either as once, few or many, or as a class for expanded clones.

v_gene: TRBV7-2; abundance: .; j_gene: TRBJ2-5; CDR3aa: CASSLGQGGWETQYF
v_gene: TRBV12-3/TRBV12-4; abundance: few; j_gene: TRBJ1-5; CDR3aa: CASSNSDRARQPQHF
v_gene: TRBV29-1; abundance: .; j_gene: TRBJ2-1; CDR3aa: CSVARDRAFNEQFF
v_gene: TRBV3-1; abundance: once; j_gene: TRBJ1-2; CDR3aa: CATLPGQASTGHGYTF
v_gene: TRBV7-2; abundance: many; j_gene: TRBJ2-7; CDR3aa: CASSPGLAGPSAEQYF
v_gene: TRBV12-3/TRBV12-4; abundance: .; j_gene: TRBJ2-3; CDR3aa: CASRTGSRGDTQYF
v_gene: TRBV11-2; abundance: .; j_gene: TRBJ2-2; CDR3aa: CASSSDSGNTGELFF
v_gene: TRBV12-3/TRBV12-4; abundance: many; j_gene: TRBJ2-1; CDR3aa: CASSLDEGGHKANEQFF
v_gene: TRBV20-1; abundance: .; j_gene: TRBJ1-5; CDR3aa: CSASGGGNQPQHF
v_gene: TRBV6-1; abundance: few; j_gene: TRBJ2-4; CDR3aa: CASRDLGQLKNIQYF
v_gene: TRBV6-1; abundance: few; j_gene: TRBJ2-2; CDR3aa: CASRALADTGELFF
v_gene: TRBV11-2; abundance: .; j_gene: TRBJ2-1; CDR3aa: CASSLAGGRADEQFF
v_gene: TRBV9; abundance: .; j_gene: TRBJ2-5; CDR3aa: CASSAGWAVQETQYF
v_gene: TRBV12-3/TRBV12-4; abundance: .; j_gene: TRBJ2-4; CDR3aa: CASSFGPERGASKNIQYF
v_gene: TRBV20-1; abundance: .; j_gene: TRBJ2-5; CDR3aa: CSAWTKETQYF
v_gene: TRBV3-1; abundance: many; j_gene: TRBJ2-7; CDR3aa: CASSRASGTSGASSYEQYF
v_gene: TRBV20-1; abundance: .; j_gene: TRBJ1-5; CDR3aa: CSARLSGRGLQPQHF
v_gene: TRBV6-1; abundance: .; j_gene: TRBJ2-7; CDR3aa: CASSLLFGEQYF
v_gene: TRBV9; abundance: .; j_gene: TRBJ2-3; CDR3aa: CASSVRQGPDTQYF
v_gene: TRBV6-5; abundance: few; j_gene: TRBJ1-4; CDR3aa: CASSYSTENEKLFF
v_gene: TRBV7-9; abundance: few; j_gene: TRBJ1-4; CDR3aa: CASSPAGSEKLFF
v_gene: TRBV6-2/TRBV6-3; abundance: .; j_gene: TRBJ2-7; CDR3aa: CASSYAGAGFDEQYF
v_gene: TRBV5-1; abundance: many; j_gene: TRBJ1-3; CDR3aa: CASSSATGVGNTIYF
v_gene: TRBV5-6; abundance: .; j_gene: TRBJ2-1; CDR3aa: CASSATPGGGGIYNEQFF